This T cell receptor (beta chain) was found in a study of blood T cell repertoires in COVID-19. The wider study: All recovered Cohort 3 donors got two negative PCRs, got clearance, or saw symptom resolution. Whether acute or convalescent, the COVID-19 samples came from the United States, Italy and Spain. The analysed material was cDNA or gDNA that came from T cells, B-cell-depleted T cells, or PBMCs.

Repertoires were generated with immunoSEQ multiplex PCR, while TCRdb's copy carries only in-frame clones and drops some. The repertoire holds hundreds of thousands of clones, with 70% to 90% as singletons. The CDR3 runs to 16 residues. After removal of 6 bases from V and 3 bases from J, the junction contained 12 bases not matched to a gene. Germline V gene data show CDR1 as MDHEN and CDR2 as SYDVKM. Everyone who took part was roughly 18 to 89 years old, and they came from over 20 US areas. This chain joins TRBV28 and TRBJ2-3, with 7 bases identical to TRBD2. The sequencing input was PBMCs or T cells enriched from blood (not recorded which). This receptor was obtained from a man in his forties in a cohort exposed to, infected with or recovered from COVID-19 (not recorded which). CDR3 nucleotides: TGTGCCAGCAGCACAGAAGCGGGATATCAAACAGATACGCAGTATTTT. This sequence encodes CASSTEAGYQTDTQYF.